Listed below are T cell receptor beta chains from one sample, sequenced in a study of cytomegalovirus exposure and HLA in healthy donors. Assay: immunoSEQ multiplex PCR; the TCRdb copy retains only in-frame clones and omits some. This sample yields some 68,000 clones, of which around 97% are seen a single time; approximately 2.5% belongs to the top ten. The sample comprised PBMCs. These receptor sequences come from a man younger than 35 in good health and CMV-seronegative. Each CDR3 is given with its conserved first and last residue. Each record gives: D gene, V gene, J gene, clone size, CDR3 DNA, CDR3 protein. D genes are given only for firm matches. Expanded clones are given a class, and other clones once, few, many or no size at all.

.,TRBV5-1,TRBJ2-2,.,TGCGCCAGCAGCTTGGCGGGATCGAACACCGGGGAGCTGTTTTTT,CASSLAGSNTGELFF
.,TRBV25-1,TRBJ2-7,once,TGTGCCAGCAGTGCGGGACTTCTCAACTACGAGCAGTACTTC,CASSAGLLNYEQYF
TRBD1,TRBV5-1,TRBJ2-2,.,TGCGCCAGCAGCTTGGGAGGACAGGAGACGAACACCGGGGAGCTGTTTTTT,CASSLGGQETNTGELFF
.,TRBV7-6,TRBJ2-3,.,TGTGCCAGCAGCCCGCCTAGCGTCGGCCCAGATACGCAGTATTTT,CASSPPSVGPDTQYF
TRBD1,TRBV19,TRBJ2-5,.,TGTGCCAGTAGTATTCGGGACAGGGTAGAGACCCAGTACTTC,CASSIRDRVETQYF
.,TRBV6-6,TRBJ2-1,.,TGTGCCAGCAGTTCCTCTCTAGGGCAGTTCTTC,CASSSSLGQFF
.,TRBV19,TRBJ1-5,.,TGTGCCAGTAGTGTCCGGGACAAAAATCAGCCCCAGCATTTT,CASSVRDKNQPQHF
.,TRBV19,TRBJ1-1,.,TGTGCCAGTAGCCCCGGCGGCTCCCCGAACACTGAAGCTTTCTTT,CASSPGGSPNTEAFF
TRBD1,TRBV27,TRBJ2-3,.,TGTGCCAGCAGTCCGTCGGGGACAGCCCGCACAGATACGCAGTATTTT,CASSPSGTARTDTQYF
.,TRBV7-9,TRBJ2-1,.,TGTGCCAGCAGCTCCGCCGGCTCCTACAATGAGCAGTTCTTC,CASSSAGSYNEQFF
TRBD1,TRBV27,TRBJ1-5,.,TGTGCCAGCAGCTTATCGGGGACAGGGGGCGTTCAGCCCCAGCATTTT,CASSLSGTGGVQPQHF